This is a list of T cell receptor beta chains from one sample in a study of response to subunit inactivated influenza vaccine. Via MiXCR, TCRdb re-called the RT-PCR reads, giving one row per CDR3 protein. The table has about 540,000 distinct CDR3 sequences, approximately 14% seen once; the top ten hold 11%. The specimen comprised PBMCs from blood, sampled about 11 days after vaccination. Receptors were obtained from a man over 45 who received an inactivated influenza vaccine. The CDR3 runs from the conserved cysteine through the conserved F or W. D genes are given only for firm matches. A row's size may be missing; if present it is once, few, many or a size class.

TRBJ2-2	TRBV20-1	-	few	CSALDPPGELFF	TGCAGTGCATTAGACCCGCCCGGGGAGCTGTTTTTT
TRBJ1-2	TRBV24-1	-	-	CATGDAFYGYTF	TGTGCCACCGGGGACGCCTTCTATGGCTACACCTTC
TRBJ2-7	TRBV5-1	TRBD2	-	CASTLVPTGTSGTYEQYF	TGCGCCAGCACCCTGGTCCCTACCGGGACTAGCGGGACCTACGAGCAGTACTTC
TRBJ2-2	TRBV7-2	TRBD1	few	CASSLGQGGTNGELFF	TGTGCCAGCAGCTTAGGACAGGGGGGAACAAACGGGGAGCTGTTTTTT
TRBJ2-7	TRBV6-5	-	-	CASSYRQRGYEQYF	TGTGCCAGCAGTTACCGACAGAGGGGCTACGAGCAGTACTTC
TRBJ2-2	TRBV12-3/TRBV12-4	-	many	CASTLGRGGTGELFF	TGTGCCAGCACCTTGGGGAGAGGCGGCACCGGGGAGCTGTTTTTT
TRBJ2-7	TRBV7-2	TRBD2	-	CASSPDVAGGREQYF	TGTGCCAGCAGCCCGGACGTAGCGGGAGGGCGCGAGCAGTACTTC
TRBJ1-5	TRBV5-1	TRBD1	many	CASSPGQGNQPQHF	TGCGCCAGCAGCCCCGGACAGGGCAATCAGCCCCAGCATTTT
TRBJ1-1	TRBV6-5	-	few	CASSYSTAYEAFF	TGTGCCAGCAGTTACTCGACAGCTTATGAAGCTTTCTTT
TRBJ1-5	TRBV20-1	-	-	CSARGETGSQPQHF	TGCAGTGCTAGAGGTGAGACGGGCAGTCAGCCCCAGCATTTT
TRBJ2-4	TRBV4-3	-	-	CASSQERRGLSKNIQYF	TGCGCCAGCAGCCAAGAGCGAAGGGGCTTGAGCAAAAACATTCAGTACTTC
TRBJ2-7	TRBV20-1	TRBD2	few	CSTPDGGGYEQYF	TGCAGTACCCCGGACGGGGGGGGATACGAGCAGTACTTC
TRBJ2-7	TRBV4-2	TRBD1	-	CASSAGTGGREQYF	TGTGCCAGCAGCGCGGGGACAGGGGGCCGGGAGCAGTACTTC